The 30 T cell receptor beta chains reported below all come from one sample, sequenced in a study of Graves' ophthalmopathy and Graves' hyperthyroidism. CDR3 regions of TCR beta were amplified from RNA transcripts. The first-round RT-PCR employed HTBI primers together with the Qiagen OneStep RT-PCR kit. A multiplex PCR was then performed as the second round. TCRdb analysed the multiplex PCR reads with MiXCR anew, one entry per CDR3 protein. The sample lists 1 million to 1.3 million distinct CDR3 sequences, about 38% seen once, with 11% in the top ten. The sample consisted of peripheral blood or thyroid tissue (not recorded which). The receptors originated from an adult man with Graves' hyperthyroidism.

This clonotype has ten or more counts. CDR3 in amino acids: CASSLYSGASEQYF. The CDR3 DNA sequence: TGTGCCAGCAGCCTCTATTCAGGGGCGAGTGAGCAGTACTTC. The rearrangement joins TRBV7-9 to TRBJ2-7; D may be TRBD1 (6 bases). CDR3 size: 14 residues. Germline-derived CDR1 and CDR2 are SEHNR and FQNEAQ (reference sequence). Trimming removed 5 bases at V and 7 bases at J, with 18 bases between.

This clonotype was detected only a few times. As DNA, the CDR3 is TGTGCCAGCAGCCAAGATTCGAGGGGGAATTCACCCCTCCACTTT. Its protein product is CASSQDSRGNSPLHF. The V and J genes are TRBV7-9 and TRBJ1-6, with a possible D match to TRBD1 (6 bases). The ends were cut back, 5 bases at V and 7 bases at J, with 15 bases in the middle. This CDR3 has 15 residues. In germline, CDR1 is SEHNR, CDR2 FQNEAQ (reference sequence).

In the case of this clonotype: A read error may explain this, as a much larger clone is one base away. This chain connects TRBV10-3 to TRBJ1-2; 7 bases map to TRBD1. Germline V gene lookup returns CDR1 ENHRY and CDR2 SYGVKD. The junction had 6 bases not matched to a gene; V was cut back by 5 bases and J by 6 bases. This CDR3 comprises 13 residues. The CDR3 protein is CAISSGQIDGYTF. The CDR3 bases are TGTGCCATCAGTTCGGGACAGATCGATGGCTACACCTTC.

This clonotype came up many times. The chain is built from TRBV7-9 and TRBJ2-5, with D possibly matching TRBD1 (5 bases). Germline CDR1 and CDR2: SEHNR and FQNEAQ (reference sequence). This CDR3 spans 14 amino acids. The germline V and J ends were trimmed by 7 bases and 1 base, with 13 bases remaining between them. The CDR3 DNA sequence: TGTGCCAGCACCCCAAGGGGTATCCAAGAGACCCAGTACTTC. It translates to CASTPRGIQETQYF.

This clonotype was observed a handful of times. This rearrangement joins TRBV5-5 to TRBJ2-7; D not certain. Trimming shortened V by 0 bases and J by 2 bases, and 12 bases separated the two germline ends. This CDR3 has 15 amino acids. Germline lookup yields CDR1 SGHKS and CDR2 YYEKEE (reference sequence). The CDR3 reads CASSLVPQAAYEQYF. For the CDR3, the DNA is TGTGCCAGCAGCTTGGTCCCCCAGGCGGCCTACGAGCAGTACTTC.

This clonotype was observed a handful of times. The rearrangement uses TRBV6-1 and TRBJ1-5; 8 bases agree with TRBD1. Germline-derived CDR1 and CDR2 are MNHNS and SASEGT. This CDR3 has 14 amino acids. V trimming: 6 bases; J trimming: 3 bases; junction bases outside the gene matches: 4. CDR3 DNA sequence: TGTGCCAGCAGCTGGACAGGGTTCAATCAGCCCCAGCATTTT. It is translated as CASSWTGFNQPQHF.

The rearrangement uses TRBV4-3 and TRBJ1-6; D may be TRBD1 (5 bases). Trimming left V 1 base short and J 11 bases short, with 12 bases between. Looked up from germline, CDR1 is LGHNA and CDR2 is YSLEER. This CDR3 has 14 amino acids. The CDR3 DNA is TGCGCCAGCAGCCAAGTCGGGACGGGTGCACCCCTCCACTTT. The encoded protein is CASSQVGTGAPLHF.

The chain combines TRBV7-2 with TRBJ2-5; 10 bases match TRBD2. The CDR3 spans 19 residues. V trimming: 2 bases; J trimming: 7 bases; junction bases outside the gene matches: 19. Germline CDR1 SGHTA, CDR2 FQGNSA. The CDR3, as DNA: TGTGCCAGCAGCTTATGGCCACATCCGGCTAGCGGGGGTACACGGACCCAGTACTTC. This sequence encodes CASSLWPHPASGGTRTQYF.

This clonotype was observed many times. The chain couples TRBV19 to TRBJ1-5, with 7 positions matching TRBD1. Trimming at V came to 5 bases and at J to 0 bases, leaving 4 bases not matched to a gene. Germline V gives CDR1 LNHDA, CDR2 SQIVND (reference sequence). CDR3 length equals 15 residues. CDR3 region: CASSWGDSSNQPQHF. The DNA for the CDR3 is TGTGCCAGTAGTTGGGGGGACAGTAGCAATCAGCCCCAGCATTTT.

This clonotype was observed many times. The chain links TRBV14 to TRBJ1-6, with D tentatively TRBD1 (6 bases). The V end lost 5 bases, the J end lost 3 bases, and 11 bases lay between the germline ends. CDR1 and CDR2 (germline): SGHDN, FVKESK. There are 15 residues in the CDR3. CDR3 bases: TGTGCCAGCAGCGCACAGGGATTCTATAATTCACCCCTCCACTTT. It codes for CASSAQGFYNSPLHF.

The sample holds many counts of this clonotype. This chain joins TRBV29-1 and TRBJ2-2, with TRBD1 as a possible D gene (5 bases). The germline V and J ends were trimmed by 4 bases and 4 bases, with 10 bases remaining between them. The length of the CDR3 is 13 residues. Germline V gene data show CDR1 as SQVTM and CDR2 as ANQGSEA. Here the CDR3 reads CSVAGRVTGELFF. The CDR3 DNA follows: TGCAGCGTTGCTGGCAGGGTCACCGGGGAGCTGTTTTTT.

The rearrangement uses TRBV3-1 and TRBJ1-5; 7 nucleotides match TRBD1. Germline lookup yields CDR1 LGHDT and CDR2 YNNKEL (reference sequence). CDR3 length: 16 residues. Losses at the gene ends were 1 base for V and 5 bases for J; bases not matched to a gene: 8. CDR3: CASSQGRGTDYQPQHF. The CDR3 DNA follows: TGTGCCAGCAGCCAAGGCCGTGGGACAGATTATCAGCCCCAGCATTTT.

Regarding this clonotype: A read error may produce the germline difference seen at one junction end. The chain couples TRBV11-2 to TRBJ1-4; 7 nucleotides line up with TRBD1. This CDR3 has 15 amino acids. Germline CDR1 reads SGHAT; CDR2 reads FQNNGV. This CDR3 reads CASSQGTAYNEKLFF. CDR3 nucleotide sequence: TGCGCCAGCAGCCAAGGGACAGCCTATAATGAAAAACTGTTTTTT.

The chain couples TRBV9 to TRBJ1-5, with D unclear. The germline V gene has CDR1 SGDLS and CDR2 YYNGEE. Trimming cost V 0 bases and J 10 bases, with 11 bases left between them. CDR3 size: 13 residues. CDR3 DNA: TGTGCCAGCAGCGTAGTATTGGGCTCACCCCAGCATTTT. Translated: CASSVVLGSPQHF. Looking up the rest from reference TRBV9 and TRBJ1-5 gives the full variable domain: DSGVTQTPKHLITATGQRVTLRCSPRSGDLSVYWYQQSLDQGLQFLIQYYNGEERAKGNILERFSAQQFPDLHSELNLSSLELGDSALYFCASSVVLGSPQHFGDGTRLSIL.

Notes on this clonotype: A read error is possible here, since a much larger clone lies one base away. The V and J genes are TRBV5-4 and TRBJ2-7; D gene unclear. Germline V gives CDR1 SGHNT, CDR2 YYREEE (reference sequence). The CDR3 loop spans 12 amino acids. Trimming pared 6 bases from V and 4 bases from J, leaving 11 bases between. The CDR3 DNA reads TGTGCCAGCATCATTAGTTCTTACGAGCAGTACTTC. As protein: CASIISSYEQYF.

This clonotype was seen many times. This chain links TRBV4-1 with TRBJ1-2; a possible D gene is TRBD1 (6 bases). There are 14 residues in the CDR3. Trimming stripped 4 bases from V and 8 bases from J, with 17 bases between. Germline values: CDR1 MGHRA, CDR2 YSYEKL. CDR3 loop: CASSPSGQGSGYTF. In DNA, the CDR3 is TGCGCCAGCAGCCCATCGGGGCAGGGGAGCGGCTACACCTTC.

This clonotype was found a few times. This chain connects TRBV4-3 to TRBJ2-6; D unclear. Germline lookup yields CDR1 LGHNA and CDR2 YSLEER. Trimming took off 0 bases at V and 0 bases at J, with 9 bases between the two ends. This CDR3 spans 17 amino acids. CDR3 loop: CASSQDARSSGANVLTF. The DNA for the CDR3 is TGCGCCAGCAGCCAAGATGCCAGAAGCTCTGGGGCCAACGTCCTGACTTTC.

This clonotype has a handful of counts. This chain links TRBV7-9 with TRBJ1-1; the D gene is possibly TRBD1 (5 bases). Trimming took off 6 bases at V and 4 bases at J, with 21 bases between the two ends. The germline V gene encodes CDR1 SEHNR and CDR2 FQNEAQ (reference sequence). This CDR3 comprises 16 residues. The CDR3 region has the DNA TGTGCCAGCAGGAAAGCGGGCAGGGCCGGGGGCACTGAAGCTTTCTTT. Protein product: CASRKAGRAGGTEAFF.

The V gene is TRBV7-9, the J gene TRBJ2-7; 8 bases agree with TRBD2. The trim removed 5 bases at V and 5 bases at J, leaving 8 bases unmatched. The CDR3 consists of 14 residues. CDR1 is SEHNR and CDR2 is FQNEAQ in the germline V gene (reference sequence). The CDR3 coding sequence is TGTGCCAGCAGCGCCGGGACTAGGTGGGACGAGCAGTACTTC. This gives the protein CASSAGTRWDEQYF. Variable domain in full (rest from reference TRBV7-9 and TRBJ2-7): DTGVSQNPRHKITKRGQNVTFRCDPISEHNRLYWYRQTLGQGPEFLTYFQNEAQLEKSRLLSDRFSAERPKGSFSTLEIQRTEQGDSAMYLCASSAGTRWDEQYFGPGTRLTVT.

The chain has TRBV12-3 or TRBV12-4 and TRBJ1-1; D perhaps matches TRBD1 (5 bases). This CDR3 is built from 14 residues. The V end lost 6 bases, the J end lost 3 bases, and 14 bases lay between the germline ends. CDR3 in amino acids: CASSGSGGDTEAFF. The CDR3 bases are TGTGCCAGCAGCGGGTCCGGGGGGGACACTGAAGCTTTCTTT.

As concerns this clonotype: Since a much larger clone is just one base distant, this may be a read error. The V gene is TRBV7-8, the J gene TRBJ2-7, with D perhaps TRBD1 or TRBD2 (6 bases each). This CDR3 is built from 15 residues. V lost 6 bases, J lost 5 bases, and 20 bases lay in between. Germline CDR1 is SGHVS and CDR2 is FQNEAQ. The CDR3 region is CASSEGTGATDEQYF. CDR3 in DNA: TGTGCCAGCAGTGAGGGGACGGGGGCCACCGACGAGCAGTACTTC.

The table lists this clonotype with a count of one. A single base separates this from a much larger clone, so it may be a read error. The chain has TRBV12-3 or TRBV12-4 and TRBJ2-5, with unresolved D. The CDR3 sequence is 11 residues long. CDR3 in amino acids: CASGRQVTQYF. CDR3 bases: TGTGCCAGCGGCCGGCAAGTGACCCAGTACTTC.

This clonotype was observed at least ten times. The chain couples TRBV19 to TRBJ2-5; D not certain. Germline CDR1 LNHDA, CDR2 SQIVND (reference sequence). V was pared by 6 bases and J by 4 bases, with 15 bases between. This CDR3 is built from 14 residues. The CDR3 spells CASRKGHVGETQYF. CDR3 in DNA: TGTGCCAGTAGAAAGGGCCACGTGGGAGAGACCCAGTACTTC.

The rearrangement joins TRBV13 to TRBJ1-4; D is uncertain. There are 16 residues in the CDR3. Trimming removed 4 bases at V and 0 bases at J, with 12 bases between. CDR1 is PRHDT, CDR2 FYEKMQ, per germline (reference sequence). CDR3 sequence (DNA): TGTGCCAGCAGCTCCCGACAACTTGCAACTAATGAAAAACTGTTTTTT. Residues: CASSSRQLATNEKLFF.

As concerns this clonotype: The junction does not match germline at one end; this may be a read error. This chain connects TRBV9 to TRBJ1-2; possible D gene TRBD1, 6 bases. The CDR3 length is 15 residues. From germline, CDR1 is SGDLS and CDR2 YYNGEE. CDR3 sequence reads: CASSKDLNREDGYTF. In DNA form, the CDR3 reads TGCGCCAGCAGCAAGGACCTGAACAGGGAAGATGGCTACACCTTC.

In regard to this clonotype: The junction departs from the called germline gene at one end, perhaps through a read error. The rearrangement joins TRBV6-5 to TRBJ1-2; D unclear. Germline V gene sequence: CDR1 MNHEY, CDR2 SVGAGI. This CDR3 has 15 amino acids. The CDR3 here is CAGSYSTGLWYGYTF. The CDR3 nucleotides are TGTGCCGGCAGTTACTCGACGGGTCTTTGGTATGGCTACACCTTC.

Concerning this clonotype itself: This may arise from a read error, as a much more abundant clone is one base away. The conserved final phenylalanine or tryptophan is absent from the CDR3, which likely points to a read error. The genes are TRBV5-1 and TRBJ2-7; D is perhaps TRBD1 (5 bases). Germline V lookup: CDR1 SGHRS, CDR2 YFSETQ. The CDR3 sequence is 15 residues long. Trimming removed 4 bases from V and 4 bases from J, with 18 bases in between. CDR3 protein: CASSLTDSLGYEQYL. For the CDR3, the DNA is TGCGCCAGCAGCCTCACCGACAGTTTGGGGTACGAGCAGTACCTC.

This clonotype was observed many times. The chain links TRBV7-8 to TRBJ1-6; no definite D call. Between the trimmed V and J ends, which lost 8 bases and 7 bases, there was a span of 9 bases. Germline values: CDR1 SGHVS, CDR2 FQNEAQ. This CDR3 comprises 12 residues. The CDR3 spells CASEKGNSPLHF. The CDR3 coding sequence is TGTGCCAGCGAAAAGGGCAATTCACCCCTCCACTTT.

As regards this clonotype: This may be a read error, as it is one base from a much larger clone. The V gene is TRBV29-1, the J gene TRBJ1-2; TRBD1 aligns across 7 bases. CDR3 length: 12 residues. Germline V gene data show CDR1 as SQVTM and CDR2 as ANQGSEA. The junction had 2 bases not matched to a gene; V was cut back by 7 bases and J by 0 bases. CDR3 protein: CSAGQANYGYTF. CDR3 DNA: TGCAGCGCCGGACAGGCTAACTATGGCTACACCTTC. The full variable domain, with the rest looked up from reference TRBV29-1 and TRBJ1-2, is SAVISQKPSRDICQRGTSLTIQCQVDSQVTMMFWYRQQPGQSLTLIATANQGSEATYESGFVIDKFPISRPNLTFSTLTVSNMSPEDSSIYLCSAGQANYGYTFGSGTRLTVV.

This rearrangement joins TRBV19 to TRBJ1-1; 7 bases align to TRBD1. The junction had 10 bases not matched to a gene; V was cut back by 7 bases and J by 5 bases. This CDR3 spans 14 amino acids. Germline CDR1 LNHDA, CDR2 SQIVND (reference sequence). The CDR3 reads CASKYEGAMTEAFF. CDR3 nucleotides: TGTGCCAGTAAATACGAGGGGGCGATGACTGAAGCTTTCTTT.